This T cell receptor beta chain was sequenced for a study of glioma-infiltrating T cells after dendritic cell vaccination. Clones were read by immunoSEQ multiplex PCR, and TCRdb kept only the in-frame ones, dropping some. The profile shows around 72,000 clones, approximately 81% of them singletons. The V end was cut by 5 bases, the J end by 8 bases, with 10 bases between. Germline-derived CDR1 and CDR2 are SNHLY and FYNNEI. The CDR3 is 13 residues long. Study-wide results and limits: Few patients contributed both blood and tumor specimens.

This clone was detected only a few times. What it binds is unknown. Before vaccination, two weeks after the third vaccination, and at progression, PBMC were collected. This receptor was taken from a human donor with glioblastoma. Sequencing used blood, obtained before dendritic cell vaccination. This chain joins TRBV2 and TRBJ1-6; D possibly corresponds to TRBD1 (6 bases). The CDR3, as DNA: TGTGCCAGCAGTCAGGACAGCCATTCACCCCTCCACTTT. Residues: CASSQDSHSPLHF.